Here is one T cell receptor (beta chain) with its context. Germline and junction disagree at one end, which may indicate a read error. This entry belongs to a study of blood T cell repertoires in COVID-19. Study context: Researchers got acute and convalescent COVID-19 samples from the United States, Italy and Spain.

Participants were aged about 18 to 89 years from approximately 23 US areas. Self-reported history from a screening survey and questionnaire set each donor's cohort. No more than 2 weeks before study entry, exposed participants had met a case of COVID-19. Clones were read by immunoSEQ multiplex PCR, and TCRdb kept only the in-frame ones, dropping some. The table includes over 200,000 clones, approximately 88% detected once. CDR1 is SSHAT, CDR2 FNYEAQ, per germline (reference sequence). This CDR3 is built from 16 residues. This chain connects TRBV7-7 to TRBJ2-5; 12 bases agree with TRBD2. The sequence came from a woman in her 30s who had been exposed to COVID-19. Material for sequencing was PBMCs or T cells enriched from blood (not recorded which). CDR3 DNA: TGTGCTAGCAGCTTAGGACTAGCGGGGACGGGGGAGACCCAGTACTTC. Its protein is CASSLGLAGTGETQYF.